This TCR beta chain was profiled in a study of TIL therapy for anti-PD-1-resistant metastatic lung cancer. Whole-study context: Median patient age was 54, ranging roughly 38-75 years. Most patients had lung adenocarcinoma. Notes on the study in general: TIL cultures after expansion showed higher clonality and lower diversity than baseline tumor (median roughly 6.3% vs 31%).

Documented time point: pre-treatment sample, taken before nivolumab and TIL therapy. Most excised metastases sampled were pleural nodules or supraclavicular lymph nodes. This was the immunoSEQ v3 assay. Method: immunoSEQ multiplex PCR; TCRdb's copy keeps in-frame clones and lacks some. The table lists about 10,000 clones, 50% to 65% of them singletons. Of note for this clone: The antigen is undetermined.

This CDR3 spans 14 amino acids. V shed 4 bases and J 6 bases; nucleotides not matched to a gene: 9. Germline-derived CDR1 and CDR2 are MNHNS and SASEGT. The receptor's source is a person between 30 and 80 years old with non-small cell lung cancer. This specimen was tumor tissue, taken at baseline. The chain is built from TRBV6-1 and TRBJ2-7, with TRBD2 identical over 7 bases. CDR3 DNA: TGTGCCAGCAGTGCAACGACAGCGGGGACCGAGCAGTACTTC. Translated: CASSATTAGTEQYF.